Sequencing of this TCR beta chain was carried out in a study of blood T cells in healthy people across ages. Primers used in a second PCR of about 7 to 12 cycles were a sample-barcoded 5' primer and a J-beta primer mix. TCRdb used MiXCR to reprocess the 5' RACE reads, holding one entry per CDR3 protein. The table shows 800,000 to 950,000 distinct CDR3 sequences, with 36% occurring only once. From germline, CDR1 is LGHDT and CDR2 YNNKEL (reference sequence). The CDR3 loop spans 14 amino acids. V was trimmed by 5 bases and J by 2 bases, leaving 12 bases between them. This TCR derives from a man younger than 30 in good health. Sequencing was done on a sample of blood. The gene calls are TRBV3-1 and TRBJ2-5, with D tentatively TRBD1 (6 bases). The CDR3 DNA sequence: TGTGCCAGCAGCTTTAAGACAGGACAAGAGACCCAGTACTTC. Amino acid sequence: CASSFKTGQETQYF.